The clone carrying this T cell receptor (beta chain) was found once. Its antigen is as yet unknown. Trimming cost V 0 bases and J 7 bases, with 14 bases left between them. Per germline, CDR1 SGHRS and CDR2 YFSETQ. The CDR3 loop spans 15 amino acids. The sample's time point: week 11, during vaccination. Every vaccination contained 300 ug of the mutant IDH1 20-mer peptide and was paired with topical imiquimod. Profiling relied on immunoSEQ multiplex PCR, and the TCRdb table lists in-frame clones only, not all of them. The sample carries 100,000 to 120,000 clones, roughly 90% recorded once. This entry belongs to a study of a mutant IDH1 vaccine in newly diagnosed glioma. Study results and caveats: Across multiple MHC alleles, over 90% of patients had vaccine-induced responses. There seemed to be no relation between pseudoprogression and changes in top peripheral T cell clonotypes.

Material: PBMCs, obtained from a glioma patient whose treatment included an IDH1 peptide vaccine. The receptor's source is a woman between 50 and 59 years old with glioma. V usage is TRBV5-1 and J usage is TRBJ2-4; D is unclear. CDR3 sequence reads: CASSLAESPTNIQYF. In nucleotides, the CDR3 is TGCGCCAGCAGCTTGGCCGAGTCCCCGACGAACATTCAGTACTTC.